This TCR beta chain is drawn from a study of brain T cells in children with intractable seizures. V dropped 6 bases and J dropped 0 bases, with 13 bases sitting between them. The germline CDR1 and CDR2 sequences are SEHNR and FQNEAQ (reference sequence). There are 15 residues in the CDR3. Regarding the study as a whole: HCMV serostatus was not known, and viral specificity came from CDR3 similarity only.

Repertoires were generated with immunoSEQ multiplex PCR, while TCRdb's copy carries only in-frame clones and drops some. The sample shows 80,000 or so clones, under 95% of them seen only once. Surgery cases with the highest brain T cell transcript signatures were chosen for sequencing. At least one anti-epileptic drug was given before surgery. Remarks on this clone: Its antigen is unknown.

The J gene is TRBJ2-3, the V gene TRBV7-9, with D perhaps assigned TRBD1 or TRBD2 (5 bases each). The sample was peripheral blood, taken at surgery. This receptor was identified in a girl aged 2 to 9 with Rasmussen encephalitis and intractable seizures. The DNA for the CDR3 is TGTGCCAGCAGGGGAGACAGCACTAGCACAGATACGCAGTATTTT. This translates into CASRGDSTSTDTQYF.